A selection of T cell receptor beta chains follows, all from one sample in a study of beta chain features in type 1 diabetes. Sequenced by immunoSEQ multiplex PCR; TCRdb stores in-frame clones only, minus some. This sample has some 220,000 clones, with approximately 11% found just once. Sequenced material: central memory CD4+ T cells from blood. All receptors derive from a man aged 18 to 30 in good health. CDR3s include the opening cysteine and the closing phenylalanine or tryptophan. D genes are given only for firm matches. Only part of the rows carry a size: once, few, many, or a class if the clone is expanded.

len	v_gene	j_gene	abundance	d_gene	CDR3aa	CDR3nt
14	TRBV11-2	TRBJ2-5	.	.	CASSWGGTQETQYF	TGTGCCAGCAGCTGGGGGGGCACCCAAGAGACCCAGTACTTC
12	TRBV29-1	TRBJ2-7	few	TRBD1	CSVRQGGYEQYF	TGCAGCGTTAGACAGGGGGGCTACGAGCAGTACTTC
14	TRBV30	TRBJ1-3	.	.	CAWRQYSAGNTIYF	TGTGCCTGGAGACAGTACAGTGCTGGAAACACCATATATTTT
15	TRBV19	TRBJ2-1	many	.	CASSIWPHINNEQFF	TGTGCCAGTAGTATTTGGCCGCATATAAACAATGAGCAGTTCTTC
13	TRBV7-2	TRBJ1-2	many	.	CASSSGTHKGYTF	TGTGCCAGCAGCTCAGGGACCCATAAGGGCTACACCTTC
11	TRBV30	TRBJ2-7	few	.	CAWSPGWEQYF	TGTGCCTGGAGCCCTGGGTGGGAGCAGTACTTC
14	TRBV11-2	TRBJ2-7	few	.	CASSFSRDSYEQYF	TGTGCCAGCAGCTTTTCCAGGGACTCCTACGAGCAGTACTTC
14	TRBV4-2	TRBJ2-7	.	.	CASSQDLTSYEQYF	TGTGCCAGCAGCCAAGATCTAACCTCCTACGAGCAGTACTTC
14	TRBV21-1	TRBJ1-2	.	.	CASSKQGPKGGYTF	TGTGCCAGCAGCAAACAGGGACCAAAGGGTGGCTACACCTTC
14	TRBV2	TRBJ1-2	.	.	CASSVVWGADGYTF	TGTGCCAGCAGCGTAGTATGGGGCGCGGATGGCTACACCTTC
14	TRBV9	TRBJ2-7	.	.	CASSVRGAAYEQYF	TGTGCCAGCAGCGTTAGGGGGGCAGCCTACGAGCAGTACTTC
12	TRBV29-1	TRBJ2-3	few	TRBD1	CSLGQGSDTQYF	TGCAGCTTGGGACAGGGGTCAGATACGCAGTATTTT
12	TRBV10-3	TRBJ2-7	many	.	CAISPSSYEQYF	TGTGCCATCAGCCCGAGCTCCTACGAGCAGTACTTC
15	TRBV10-3	TRBJ2-5	.	TRBD2	CAISDTSGIVETQYF	TGTGCCATCAGTGATACTAGCGGGATTGTAGAGACCCAGTACTTC
11	TRBV29-1	TRBJ1-2	few	.	CSAQGYWGYTF	TGCAGCGCGCAGGGTTACTGGGGCTACACCTTC
15	TRBV15	TRBJ2-5	.	.	CATSRESTGQETQYF	TGTGCCACCAGCAGAGAGTCAACAGGACAAGAGACCCAGTACTTC
13	TRBV5-4	TRBJ2-7	.	.	CASSPGQPYEQYF	TGTGCCAGCAGCCCTGGACAGCCCTACGAGCAGTACTTC
16	TRBV6-1	TRBJ2-2	.	TRBD1	CASSALDRVATGELFF	TGTGCCAGCAGTGCCTTGGACAGGGTCGCCACCGGGGAGCTGTTTTTT
13	TRBV7-9	TRBJ2-5	few	.	CASSWTSRETQYF	TGTGCCAGCAGCTGGACCAGCAGAGAGACCCAGTACTTC
14	TRBV18	TRBJ2-1	few	.	CASSPSFVGNEQFF	TGTGCCAGCTCACCATCTTTTGTGGGCAATGAGCAGTTCTTC
15	TRBV5-1	TRBJ2-1	few	TRBD2	CASSLIPGGDNEQFF	TGCGCCAGCAGCTTGATTCCGGGAGGGGACAATGAGCAGTTCTTC
16	TRBV7-9	TRBJ2-7	many	TRBD2	CASSLALAGGSYEQYF	TGTGCCAGCAGCTTAGCACTAGCGGGAGGGTCCTACGAGCAGTACTTC
15	TRBV4-3	TRBJ2-7	.	.	CASSQEGRGVHEQYF	TGCGCCAGCAGCCAAGAAGGAAGAGGGGTCCACGAGCAGTACTTC
15	TRBV7-9	TRBJ2-7	many	TRBD2	CASSLAGTSGGEGYF	TGTGCCAGCAGCTTGGCCGGGACTAGCGGGGGCGAAGGGTACTTC
12	TRBV29-1	TRBJ2-7	few	.	CSVGGPSYEQYF	TGCAGCGTTGGCGGCCCCTCCTACGAGCAGTACTTC
13	TRBV23-1	TRBJ2-7	few	.	CASSLEDPYEQYF	TGCGCCAGCAGTCTCGAGGACCCCTACGAGCAGTACTTC
13	TRBV30	TRBJ1-1	.	.	CAWSVSRNTEAFF	TGTGCCTGGAGTGTATCCCGGAACACTGAAGCTTTCTTT
11	TRBV20-1	TRBJ2-7	few	.	CSARLAYEQYF	TGCAGTGCTAGACTAGCCTACGAGCAGTACTTC
12	TRBV29-1	TRBJ1-2	.	.	CSASSANYGYTF	TGCAGCGCGAGCTCAGCTAACTATGGCTACACCTTC
14	TRBV9	TRBJ2-7	many	TRBD1	CASSIRDRSYEQYF	TGTGCCAGCAGCATTCGGGACAGGAGCTACGAGCAGTACTTC
14	TRBV6-6	TRBJ2-1	.	.	CASSSGFRGDEQFF	TGTGCCAGCAGTTCGGGGTTCAGGGGGGATGAGCAGTTCTTC
14	TRBV30	TRBJ1-5	few	.	CAWDRGFGNQPQHF	TGTGCCTGGGATAGGGGATTTGGCAATCAGCCCCAGCATTTT
14	TRBV10-3	TRBJ1-1	.	.	CAISDYGTDTEAFF	TGTGCCATCAGTGACTACGGGACGGACACTGAAGCTTTCTTT
11	TRBV29-1	TRBJ1-3	.	.	CSVGRYDTIYF	TGCAGCGTTGGAAGGTACGACACCATATATTTT
14	TRBV5-1	TRBJ2-7	.	TRBD1	CASSFLGQSHEQYF	TGCGCCAGCAGCTTTTTGGGACAGTCCCACGAGCAGTACTTC
14	TRBV30	TRBJ2-4	.	TRBD2	CAWDTGTSLGHRYF	TGTGCCTGGGACACCGGGACTAGCCTAGGACATCGGTACTTC
17	TRBV7-6	TRBJ2-5	.	TRBD2	CASSLGTSGSSLKTQYF	TGTGCCAGCAGCTTGGGGACTAGCGGGAGTTCATTGAAGACCCAGTACTTC
16	TRBV5-4	TRBJ2-1	.	TRBD2	CASSHSSGSSYNEQFF	TGTGCCAGCAGCCACTCTAGCGGGAGCTCCTACAATGAGCAGTTCTTC
14	TRBV25-1	TRBJ1-5	.	.	CASSGGSYNQPQHF	TGTGCCAGCAGTGGCGGGTCTTACAATCAGCCCCAGCATTTT
13	TRBV4-1	TRBJ2-5	once	.	CASSPTGAGTQYF	TGCGCCAGCAGCCCGACCGGTGCGGGGACCCAGTACTTC
17	TRBV19	TRBJ2-6	few	TRBD1	CASSSAGGVSGANVLTF	TGTGCCAGTAGTAGCGCAGGGGGTGTCTCTGGGGCCAACGTCCTGACTTTC
15	TRBV11-1	TRBJ2-1	few	.	CASSSWTGSYNEQFF	TGTGCCAGCAGCTCATGGACGGGGAGTTACAATGAGCAGTTCTTC
15	TRBV4-2	TRBJ1-4	many	.	CASSLKGQRNEKLFF	TGTGCCAGCAGCCTGAAAGGACAGAGAAATGAAAAACTGTTTTTT
16	TRBV11-2	TRBJ2-7	many	.	CASSLTGTLILRQQYF	TGTGCCAGCAGCCTAACCGGGACCCTGATACTGAGGCAGCAGTACTTC
15	TRBV4-1	TRBJ1-4	.	.	CASSQDFRAWEKLFF	TGCGCCAGCAGCCAAGATTTTCGGGCATGGGAAAAACTGTTTTTT
13	TRBV7-9	TRBJ1-2	few	.	CASSFGPGDGYTF	TGTGCCAGCAGCTTTGGCCCAGGGGATGGCTACACCTTC
14	TRBV30	TRBJ2-2	.	.	CAWSVLKNTGELFF	TGTGCCTGGAGTGTACTGAAGAACACCGGGGAGCTGTTTTTT
18	TRBV4-1	TRBJ2-7	many	TRBD2	CASSPFPPPAGPPYEQYF	TGCGCCAGCAGCCCTTTTCCCCCGCCAGCGGGACCACCCTACGAGCAGTACTTC
13	TRBV28	TRBJ2-7	.	.	CASSPSASYEQYF	TGTGCCAGCAGCCCGAGTGCTTCCTACGAGCAGTACTTC
16	TRBV30	TRBJ1-5	.	.	CAWSVEVSFNNQPQHF	TGTGCCTGGAGTGTAGAGGTCAGTTTCAACAATCAGCCCCAGCATTTT
14	TRBV25-1	TRBJ1-5	few	.	CASSALHGDQPQHF	TGTGCCAGCAGTGCCCTTCACGGGGATCAGCCCCAGCATTTT
11	TRBV29-1	TRBJ1-2	.	TRBD1	CSVRQGDGYTF	TGCAGCGTTAGACAGGGTGATGGCTACACCTTC
16	TRBV5-1	TRBJ2-1	.	TRBD2	CASSFLPGLVQSEQFF	TGCGCCAGCAGCTTCCTACCGGGACTAGTGCAGAGTGAGCAGTTCTTC
17	TRBV5-4	TRBJ2-5	few	TRBD1	CASSFKRGQGLGETQYF	TGTGCCAGCAGCTTTAAAAGAGGACAGGGGTTGGGAGAGACCCAGTACTTC